This T cell receptor (beta chain) is from a study of vaccination and CD4 T cells after COVID-19. Study details: Samples from three convalescent patients were taken at day 14 and days 161 to 241 post-vaccination. Controls had a CEFX pool, an HIV-1 Nef pool, or no peptide added.

The V gene's germline CDR1 is SEHNR and CDR2 FQNEAQ (reference sequence). The CDR3 sequence is 17 residues long. After removal of 7 bases from V and 8 bases from J, the junction contained 16 bases not matched to a gene. Remarks on this clonotype: Its antigen is not known.

The Oncomine TCR Beta short-read assay sequenced DNA from cultured CD4+ T cells. TCRdb itself ran the PCR reads through MiXCR, one entry per CDR3 protein. Of 15,000 to 20,000 distinct CDR3 sequences in the sample, around 50% were seen once. Time point described: late sampling 161 to 241 days after vaccination in a few convalescent patients. Treatment: roughly ten-day PBMC culture with coronavirus spike peptide pools or control peptides (ViraFEST assay). The ViraFEST method relied on peptide pools to expand antigen-specific T cells, followed by TCR sequencing. This sequence was found in a human donor who had recovered from COVID-19. The rearrangement joins TRBV7-9 to TRBJ2-1; 11 bases are a match to TRBD2. Sequencing used CD4+ T cells from blood, cultured in vitro, obtained about 7 months after SARS-CoV-2 vaccination. The CDR3 spells CASNNLKGTSGRYEQFF. For the CDR3, the DNA is TGTGCCAGCAACAATCTTAAGGGGACTAGCGGACGATATGAGCAGTTCTTC.